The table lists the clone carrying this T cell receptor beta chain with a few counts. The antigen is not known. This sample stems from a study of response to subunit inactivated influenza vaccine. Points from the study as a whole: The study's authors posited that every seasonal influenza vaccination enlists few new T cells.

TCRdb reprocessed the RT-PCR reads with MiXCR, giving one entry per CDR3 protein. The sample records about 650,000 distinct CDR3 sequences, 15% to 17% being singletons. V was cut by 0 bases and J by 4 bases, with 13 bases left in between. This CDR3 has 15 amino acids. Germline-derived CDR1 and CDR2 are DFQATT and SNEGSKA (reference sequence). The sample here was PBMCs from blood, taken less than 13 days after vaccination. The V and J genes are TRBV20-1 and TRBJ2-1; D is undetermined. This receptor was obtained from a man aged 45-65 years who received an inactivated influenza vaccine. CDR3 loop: CSARDTLSGYNEQFF. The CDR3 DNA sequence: TGCAGTGCTAGAGACACCTTAAGTGGGTACAATGAGCAGTTCTTC.